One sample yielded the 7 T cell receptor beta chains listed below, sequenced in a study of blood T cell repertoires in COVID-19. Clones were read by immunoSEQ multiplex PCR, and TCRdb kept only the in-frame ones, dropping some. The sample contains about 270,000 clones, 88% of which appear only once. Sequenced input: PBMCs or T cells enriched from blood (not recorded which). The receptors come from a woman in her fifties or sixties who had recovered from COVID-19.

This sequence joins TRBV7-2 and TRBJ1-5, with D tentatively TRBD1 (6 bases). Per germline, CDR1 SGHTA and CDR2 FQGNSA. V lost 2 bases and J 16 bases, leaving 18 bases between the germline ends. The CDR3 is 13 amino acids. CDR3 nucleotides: TGTGCCAGCAGCTTAAGGGCCGGGACACCGCCCCATTTT. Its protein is CASSLRAGTPPHF.

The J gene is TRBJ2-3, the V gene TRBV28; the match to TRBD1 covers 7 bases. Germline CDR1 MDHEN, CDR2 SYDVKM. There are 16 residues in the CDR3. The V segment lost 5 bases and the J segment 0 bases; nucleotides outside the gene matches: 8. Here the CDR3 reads CASSPTGDPSTDTQYF. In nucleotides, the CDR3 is TGTGCCAGCAGTCCTACAGGGGATCCTAGCACAGATACGCAGTATTTT.

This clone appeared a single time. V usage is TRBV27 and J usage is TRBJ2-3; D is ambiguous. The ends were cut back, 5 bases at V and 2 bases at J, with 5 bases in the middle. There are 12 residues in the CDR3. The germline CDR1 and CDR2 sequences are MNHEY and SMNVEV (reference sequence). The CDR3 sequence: CASSPFTDTQYF. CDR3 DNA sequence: TGTGCCAGCAGTCCTTTCACAGATACGCAGTATTTT.

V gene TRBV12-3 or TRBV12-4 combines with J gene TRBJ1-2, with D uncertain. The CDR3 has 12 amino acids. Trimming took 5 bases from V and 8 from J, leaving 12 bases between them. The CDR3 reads CASSSTTGGYTF. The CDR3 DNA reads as TGTGCCAGCAGTAGTACGACGGGGGGCTACACCTTC.

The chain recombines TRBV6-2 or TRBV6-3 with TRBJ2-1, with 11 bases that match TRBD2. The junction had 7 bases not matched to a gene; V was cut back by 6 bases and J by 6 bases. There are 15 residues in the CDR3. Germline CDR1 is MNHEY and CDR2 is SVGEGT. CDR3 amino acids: CASSLTSGSLNEQFF. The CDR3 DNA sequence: TGTGCCAGCAGCCTCACTAGCGGGAGTCTCAATGAGCAGTTCTTC.

The CDR3 DNA is TGTGCCAGCAGTCCGCAGGGGGAGAGGTTCTACAATGAGCAGTTCTTC. It specifies CASSPQGERFYNEQFF. J is TRBJ2-1 and V is TRBV28, with 7 bases matching TRBD1. Per the germline V gene, CDR1 is MDHEN and CDR2 is SYDVKM. J was trimmed by 3 bases and V by 5 bases; bases with no gene match: 10. This CDR3 contains 16 residues. The full variable domain, rest sourced from reference TRBV28 and TRBJ2-1, is DVKVTQSSRYLVKRTGEKVFLECVQDMDHENMFWYRQDPGLGLRLIYFSYDVKMKEKGDIPEGYSVSREKKERFSLILESASTNQTSMYLCASSPQGERFYNEQFFGPGTRLTVL.

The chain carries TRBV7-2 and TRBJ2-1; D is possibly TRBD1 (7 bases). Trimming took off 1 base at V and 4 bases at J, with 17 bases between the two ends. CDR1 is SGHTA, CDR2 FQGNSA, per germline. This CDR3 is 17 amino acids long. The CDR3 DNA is TGTGCCAGCAGCTTAGGGACAGGTGGAGGGAGATACAATGAGCAGTTCTTC. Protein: CASSLGTGGGRYNEQFF.